This T cell receptor (beta chain) derives from a study of TIL therapy for anti-PD-1-resistant metastatic lung cancer. This CDR3 spans 20 amino acids. CDR1 and CDR2 (germline): SGHRS, YFSETQ. V trimming: 6 bases; J trimming: 2 bases; junction bases outside the gene matches: 21. The time point was: pre-treatment sample, taken before nivolumab and TIL therapy. Adults with stage 4 NSCLC were enrolled in a phase I trial. Sequencing used immunoSEQ v3. The method was immunoSEQ multiplex PCR; TCRdb's version includes in-frame clones alone and lacks a portion of them. The sample contains about 60,000 clones, around 86% of which appear only once.

The sequencing here drew on blood, taken at baseline. The origin of this receptor is a person aged 25-85 years with non-small cell lung cancer. The chain combines TRBV5-1 with TRBJ1-5; 9 nucleotides match TRBD1. The CDR3 DNA reads TGCGCCAGCACCGTACCCAAGAATGGGACAGGGTTATACCGCAATCAGCCCCAGCATTTT. Translation gives CASTVPKNGTGLYRNQPQHF.